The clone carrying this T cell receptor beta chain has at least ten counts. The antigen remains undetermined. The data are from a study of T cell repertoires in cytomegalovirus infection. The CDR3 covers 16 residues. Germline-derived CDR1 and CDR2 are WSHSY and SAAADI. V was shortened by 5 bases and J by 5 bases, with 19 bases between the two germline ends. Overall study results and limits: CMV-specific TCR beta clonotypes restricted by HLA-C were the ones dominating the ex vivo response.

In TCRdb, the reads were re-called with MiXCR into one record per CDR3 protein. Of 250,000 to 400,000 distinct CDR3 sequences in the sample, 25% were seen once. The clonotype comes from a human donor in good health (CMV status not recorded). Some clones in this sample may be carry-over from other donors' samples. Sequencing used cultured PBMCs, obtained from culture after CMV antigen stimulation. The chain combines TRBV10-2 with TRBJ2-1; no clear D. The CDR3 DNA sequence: TGCGCCAGCAGTAAAGAGTTCGGCAGATTCCACAATGAGCAGTTCTTC. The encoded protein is CASSKEFGRFHNEQFF.